What follows are 9 T cell receptor beta chains derived from one specimen sequenced in a study of radiotherapy plus CTLA-4 blockade in lung cancer. Profiling relied on immunoSEQ multiplex PCR, and the TCRdb table lists in-frame clones only, not all of them. The repertoire holds around 29,000 clones, with approximately 78% as singletons. The sample in question was peripheral blood, obtained from a patient treated with radiotherapy plus ipilimumab. The receptor set was obtained from a human donor with non-small cell lung cancer that progressed on radiotherapy plus ipilimumab.

The chain has TRBV7-2 and TRBJ1-6; weak D call: TRBD1 (6 bases). Per germline, CDR1 SGHTA and CDR2 FQGNSA. CDR3 size: 13 residues. With 5 bases removed from V and 7 bases from J, the gap between germline ends came to 9 bases. The CDR3 DNA reads as TGTGCCAGCAGCCCGGGGGGCAATTCACCCCTCCACTTT. Translating it yields CASSPGGNSPLHF.

The chain has TRBV4-1 and TRBJ1-2; TRBD1 matches at 8 bases. The germline V gene has CDR1 MGHRA and CDR2 YSYEKL. V was pared by 2 bases and J by 13 bases, with 9 bases of the junction left unmatched. This CDR3 has 13 amino acids. The CDR3 nucleotides read TGCGCCAGCAGCCAACTCGGGACAGGAGCTAGCACCTTC. It is translated as CASSQLGTGASTF.

This chain uses TRBV5-1 with TRBJ2-1, with 10 bases fitting TRBD1. Germline V gene lookup returns CDR1 SGHRS and CDR2 YFSETQ. The V and J ends lost 5 bases and 8 bases, in that order; junction bases with no gene match: 10. This CDR3 is 15 amino acids long. CDR3 sequence reads: CASRIRDRGRDEQFF. The CDR3 bases are TGCGCCAGCAGAATCCGGGACAGGGGTCGGGATGAGCAGTTCTTC.

V is TRBV19 and J is TRBJ2-1; D is perhaps TRBD2 (6 bases). V dropped 5 bases and J dropped 6 bases, with 17 bases sitting between them. This CDR3 has 15 amino acids. Germline V gene sequence: CDR1 LNHDA, CDR2 SQIVND (reference sequence). The CDR3 DNA follows: TGTGCCAGTAGTGGGACTGCCTGGGGCTCCAATGAGCAGTTCTTC. It is translated as CASSGTAWGSNEQFF. The full variable domain, completed using reference TRBV19 and TRBJ2-1, is DGGITQSPKYLFRKEGQNVTLSCEQNLNHDAMYWYRQDPGQGLRLIYYSQIVNDFQKGDIAEGYSVSREKKESFPLTVTSAQKNPTAFYLCASSGTAWGSNEQFFGPGTRLTVL.

This clone was counted many times. The chain combines TRBV6-6 with TRBJ1-5; 7 positions match TRBD1. This CDR3 comprises 15 residues. V shed 6 bases and J 3 bases; nucleotides not matched to a gene: 8. The V gene's germline CDR1 is MNHNY and CDR2 SVGAGI (reference sequence). CDR3 amino acids: CASSLGQVDNQPQHF. The CDR3 region has the DNA TGTGCCAGCAGCCTCGGACAGGTTGACAATCAGCCCCAGCATTTT.

This chain uses TRBV6-5 with TRBJ1-5; D uncertain. Germline CDR1 reads MNHEY; CDR2 reads SVGAGI. This CDR3 spans 15 amino acids. Trimming stripped 6 bases from V and 4 bases from J, with 16 bases between. The CDR3 region is CASRHTVEGNQPQHF. CDR3 DNA sequence: TGTGCCAGCAGACATACGGTCGAGGGAAATCAGCCCCAGCATTTT.

The CDR3, as DNA: TGCGCCAGCAGCAGCACCGGGACAGGGGGCACAGATACGCAGTATTTT. Translated, it gives CASSSTGTGGTDTQYF. The chain uses TRBV5-1 and TRBJ2-3; 10 bases map to TRBD1. Per the germline V gene, CDR1 is SGHRS and CDR2 is YFSETQ. The CDR3 sequence is 16 residues long. J lost 1 base, V lost 4 bases, and 6 bases had no gene match.

This clone turned up a few times. This chain links TRBV9 with TRBJ1-3, with 7 nucleotides matching TRBD1. The CDR3 runs 15 residues. V was clipped by 0 bases and J by 11 bases; unmatched bases: 11. Germline V CDR1 and CDR2: SGDLS, YYNGEE. The CDR3 loop is CASSVEGGLLSAIYF. The CDR3 region has the DNA TGTGCCAGCAGCGTAGAAGGGGGCCTACTAAGCGCCATATATTTT.

This sequence joins TRBV6-5 and TRBJ2-2, with 9 positions matching TRBD1. The CDR3 is made up of 14 amino acids. Unmatched junction bases numbered 5, after V lost 5 bases and J lost 7 bases. Germline CDR1 and CDR2: MNHEY and SVGAGI. The CDR3 DNA is TGTGCCAGCAGTCTACAGGGGGCCGGCGGGGAGCTGTTTTTT. Residues: CASSLQGAGGELFF.